Below, 10 T cell receptor beta chains from the same sample are listed, as sequenced in a study of T cells expressing NK-cell markers. TCRdb reprocessed the 5' RACE reads and reports one entry per CDR3 protein, with no DNA. Its table lists some 450,000 distinct CDR3 sequences. The sequencing sample was made of blood T cells: a sorted CD56 or NKG2C T cell subset, CD4+ or CD8+ T cells, or bulk PBMC T cells (not recorded which). All receptors derive from a woman aged 18 to 75 in good health.

This chain uses TRBV20-1 with TRBJ2-1; TCRdb returns TRBD2, unconfirmable since there is no DNA. CDR3 length: 16 residues. From germline, CDR1 is DFQATT and CDR2 SNEGSKA (reference sequence). The CDR3 is CSASFRGLSPGNEQFF.

This chain uses TRBV14 with TRBJ2-5; TCRdb's D call, TRBD1, is unchecked because there is no DNA. This CDR3 spans 16 amino acids. Germline V lookup: CDR1 SGHDN, CDR2 FVKESK. The CDR3: CASSQVGRTDQETQYF.

The V gene is TRBV3-1, the J gene TRBJ1-2; TCRdb picks TRBD1, but there is no DNA to check that call. The CDR3 runs to 14 residues. Germline lookup yields CDR1 LGHDT and CDR2 YNNKEL (reference sequence). CDR3 sequence reads: CASSPGVRQYGYTF.

The chain couples TRBV5-1 to TRBJ1-1. CDR3 size: 17 residues. Germline assignment: CDR1 SGHRS and CDR2 YFSETQ. CDR3: CASSPRPSGRENTEAFF.

The V call is TRBV13, the J call TRBJ2-1; TCRdb's D call, TRBD1, is unchecked because there is no DNA. Germline V lookup: CDR1 PRHDT, CDR2 FYEKMQ (reference sequence). The CDR3 totals 15 residues. CDR3 amino acids: CASTIDRGLNNEQFF.

The V gene is TRBV4-2, the J gene TRBJ2-2. CDR3 size: 16 residues. Germline V CDR1 and CDR2: LGHNA, YNFKEQ. The CDR3 is CASSQVYGANTGELFF.

The chain uses TRBV7-2 and TRBJ2-5. The CDR3 has 16 amino acids. The germline gives CDR1 SGHTA, CDR2 FQGNSA. Here the CDR3 reads CASSLMVAAAQETQYF. Using reference TRBV7-2 and TRBJ2-5 for the parts outside the CDR3, the full variable domain is GAGVSQSPSNKVTEKGKDVELRCDPISGHTALYWYRQSLGQGLEFLIYFQGNSAPDKSGLPSDRFSAERTGGSVSTLTIQRTQQEDSAVYLCASSLMVAAAQETQYFGPGTRLLVL.

V is TRBV2 and J is TRBJ2-1; the TRBD2 assignment by TCRdb is unverifiable without DNA. The V gene's germline CDR1 is SNHLY and CDR2 FYNNEI. The CDR3 has 15 residues. The CDR3 spells CASSEWETSNDEQFF.

V is TRBV29-1 and J is TRBJ2-6. Germline V lookup: CDR1 SQVTM, CDR2 ANQGSEA. The CDR3 sequence is 14 residues long. CDR3 sequence: CSVVGVSGANVLTF.

CDR3: CASSLVGRAWVTEAFF. The V and J genes are TRBV5-1 and TRBJ1-1. Germline V gene data show CDR1 as SGHRS and CDR2 as YFSETQ. This CDR3 comprises 16 residues.